This T cell receptor beta chain was identified during a study of T-cell memory formation after mild COVID-19. 5'RACE primed at constant segments yielded TCR alpha and TCR beta cDNA libraries bearing sample barcodes and UMIs. Using its own MiXCR run on the 5' RACE reads, TCRdb lists one record per CDR3 protein. The sample carries 180,000 or so distinct CDR3 sequences, 11% recorded once. Study-level findings and limits: Pre-infection memory already had some responding clones, implying cross-reactive memory joined. Clones that contracted clustered mainly in CM and EM if CD4+ and in EMRA if CD8+. Clones contracting over day 15 to 85 were CD4/CD8 balanced, with later expanders leaning CD4+.

This clonotype was counted between two and nine times. Its antigen is undetermined. There are 12 residues in the CDR3. V was pared by 4 bases and J by 6 bases, with 10 bases between. CDR1 and CDR2 from the germline V gene are MNHNS and SASEGT. The sequencing input was PBMCs or a T cell subset sorted from them (not recorded which). The receptor was isolated from a young man who had mild COVID-19 (a few samples of this study predate the infection). Cell type and time point are not known. V gene TRBV6-1 combines with J gene TRBJ2-7; a possible D gene is TRBD2 (6 bases). CDR3 DNA: TGTGCCAGCAGTGGATTACTAGCCGAGCAGTACTTC. Its protein product is CASSGLLAEQYF.